Shown below are 25 T cell receptor beta chains from a single sample sequenced in a study of blood T cell repertoires in COVID-19. The method was immunoSEQ multiplex PCR; TCRdb's version includes in-frame clones alone and lacks a portion of them. This table has 55,000 to 95,000 clones, roughly four fifths appearing once. What was sequenced was peripheral blood. All receptors derive from a woman aged 55-69 years with acute or convalescent COVID-19.

This clone has a handful of counts. This sequence joins TRBV10-2 and TRBJ1-5; D is unclear. The V end was cut by 4 bases, the J end by 5 bases, with 9 bases between. The CDR3 spans 13 residues. Germline CDR1 WSHSY, CDR2 SAAADI. The CDR3 DNA sequence: TGCGCCAGCAGTGGTCAGTTGGATCAGCCCCAGCATTTT. It codes for CASSGQLDQPQHF.

The genes are TRBV5-1 and TRBJ1-4; D is unresolved. Germline assignment: CDR1 SGHRS and CDR2 YFSETQ. Between the trimmed V and J ends, which lost 2 bases and 7 bases, there was a span of 12 bases. This CDR3 is built from 14 residues. CDR3 protein: CASSLQSRGEKLFF. CDR3 DNA sequence: TGCGCCAGCAGCTTACAGTCCCGGGGTGAAAAACTGTTTTTT.

Only one count was recorded for this clone. CDR3 residues: CASSKIGSGVDTDTQYF. CDR3 nucleotides: TGTGCCAGCAGCAAAATCGGTAGCGGAGTTGATACAGATACGCAGTATTTT. V gene TRBV21-1 combines with J gene TRBJ2-3; the table names TRBD2, a call not compared with the DNA. TRBV21-1 is a known pseudogene. The CDR3 loop spans 17 amino acids.

The gene calls are TRBV7-2 and TRBJ1-2; D ambiguous. The germline V gene has CDR1 SGHTA and CDR2 FQGNSA. The V end lost 2 bases, the J end lost 7 bases, and 8 bases lay between the germline ends. The CDR3 runs to 12 residues. CDR3: CASSLTPGGYTF. For the CDR3, the DNA is TGTGCCAGCAGCTTAACCCCCGGTGGCTACACCTTC.

The V call is TRBV5-1, the J call TRBJ1-1; no clear D gene. Trimming pared 0 bases from V and 1 base from J, leaving 19 bases between. CDR1 and CDR2 from the germline V gene are SGHRS and YFSETQ. There are 18 residues in the CDR3. This CDR3 reads CASSLGAPAGFGNTEAFF. The CDR3 DNA reads as TGCGCCAGCAGCTTGGGTGCCCCAGCCGGGTTCGGGAACACTGAAGCTTTCTTT.

The table lists this clone with a count of one. CDR3 sequence: CASSSRQAIYGYTF. As DNA, the CDR3 is TGTGCCAGCAGTTCCCGACAGGCCATTTATGGCTACACCTTC. This chain joins TRBV25-1 and TRBJ1-2; tentative D call: TRBD1 (6 bases). The V gene lost 5 bases and the J gene lost 5 bases, with 15 bases spanning the gap. The CDR3 consists of 14 residues. CDR1 is MGHDK, CDR2 SYGVNS, per germline.

CDR3 nucleotide sequence: TGTGCCAGCAGCCATAACAACGAGCAGTACTTC. Translation gives CASSHNNEQYF. V and J are TRBV6-6 and TRBJ2-7; D is uncertain. CDR3 length equals 11 residues. CDR1 is MNHNY and CDR2 is SVGAGI in the germline V gene (reference sequence). The V gene lost 6 bases and the J gene lost 5 bases, with 8 bases spanning the gap.

The count of this clone is one. V and J are TRBV4-1 and TRBJ2-7, with 7 bases that match TRBD2. Germline V lookup: CDR1 MGHRA, CDR2 YSYEKL. The CDR3 runs to 17 residues. The V and J ends lost 1 base and 4 bases, in that order; junction bases with no gene match: 13. The CDR3 loop reads CASSQVPWVRELYEQYF. The CDR3 nucleotides are TGCGCCAGCAGCCAAGTCCCTTGGGTGCGGGAGTTGTACGAGCAGTACTTC.

This clone was counted a few times. The rearrangement joins TRBV19 to TRBJ1-1, with D tentatively TRBD1 (6 bases). The CDR3 is 13 residues long. V lost 3 bases and J lost 3, with 8 bases in between. Germline assignment: CDR1 LNHDA and CDR2 SQIVND (reference sequence). The chain's CDR3 is CASSMKGDTEAFF. CDR3 coding DNA: TGTGCCAGTAGTATGAAGGGGGACACTGAAGCTTTCTTT.

CDR3 bases: TGCGCCAGCAGCTTGGTTCCGGACACTCACGAGCAGTACTTC. This encodes CASSLVPDTHEQYF. This chain joins TRBV5-1 and TRBJ2-7, with D possibly TRBD1 on 5 matching bases. Trimming took 0 bases from V and 5 from J, leaving 12 bases between them. CDR3 size: 14 residues. Germline CDR1 and CDR2: SGHRS and YFSETQ.

This sequence joins TRBV28 and TRBJ2-7; TRBD2 is a possible D gene (6 bases). This CDR3 is 12 amino acids long. The germline V and J ends were trimmed by 2 bases and 8 bases, with 10 bases remaining between them. The germline gives CDR1 MDHEN, CDR2 SYDVKM. CDR3 in amino acids: CASSLIAEQQYF. As DNA, the CDR3 is TGTGCCAGCAGTTTAATAGCGGAACAGCAGTACTTC.

The chain recombines TRBV7-9 with TRBJ2-1; 11 bases align to TRBD2. Trimming at V came to 2 bases and at J to 7 bases, leaving 4 bases not matched to a gene. The CDR3 contains 15 residues. Germline-derived CDR1 and CDR2 are SEHNR and FQNEAQ (reference sequence). Here the CDR3 DNA reads TGTGCCAGCAGCTTACCCTTAGCGGGAGGGAATGAGCAGTTCTTC. Protein sequence: CASSLPLAGGNEQFF.

The gene calls are TRBV6-5 and TRBJ2-7, with 10 bases matching TRBD1. CDR3 length equals 14 residues. V dropped 2 bases and J dropped 3; count of bases not matched to a gene: 1. The germline V gene has CDR1 MNHEY and CDR2 SVGAGI. CDR3 in DNA: TGTGCCAGCAGTTACGGGACAGGGGTCTACGAGCAGTACTTC. This gives the protein CASSYGTGVYEQYF.

The chain uses TRBV9 and TRBJ1-3; a possible D gene is TRBD1 (6 bases). Looked up from germline, CDR1 is SGDLS and CDR2 is YYNGEE. The CDR3 runs to 12 residues. V dropped 10 bases and J dropped 4 bases, with 12 bases sitting between them. The CDR3 loop reads CAPGTMGNTIYF. As DNA, the CDR3 is TGTGCCCCGGGGACAATGGGAAACACCATATATTTT.

The chain couples TRBV5-1 to TRBJ1-1, with 9 positions matching TRBD1. Germline CDR1 reads SGHRS; CDR2 reads YFSETQ. This CDR3 comprises 14 residues. Trimming at V came to 5 bases and at J to 3 bases, leaving 5 bases not matched to a gene. CDR3 region: CASRPDRGYTEAFF. DNA of the CDR3: TGCGCCAGCAGGCCAGACAGGGGGTACACTGAAGCTTTCTTT.

CDR3 DNA: TGTGCCAGCAGCTTACCCAGGGTGGGCACTGAAGCTTTCTTT. This translates into CASSLPRVGTEAFF. The rearrangement links TRBV11-1 to TRBJ1-1, with D possibly TRBD1 on 5 matching bases. CDR3 length: 14 residues. Deletions cut 2 bases from V and 4 bases from J, with 11 bases between. CDR1 is SGHAT and CDR2 is FQDESV in the germline V gene (reference sequence).

J is TRBJ1-6 and V is TRBV28, with 8 bases that match TRBD1. CDR3 length: 15 amino acids. Germline-derived CDR1 and CDR2 are MDHEN and SYDVKM. V gave up 8 bases and J gave up 10 bases; unmatched junction bases: 13. CDR3 DNA: TGTGCCAGCCGAATTCTGGACAGGGTTTCGTCACCCCTCCACTTT. Translation: CASRILDRVSSPLHF.

This clone occurred once. The J gene is TRBJ1-4, the V gene TRBV4-1, with TRBD1 identical over 9 bases. Germline CDR1 and CDR2: MGHRA and YSYEKL. Losses at the gene ends were 3 bases for V and 7 bases for J; bases not matched to a gene: 0. This CDR3 spans 13 amino acids. The CDR3 bases are TGCGCCAGCAGCCAGACAGGGGGTGAAAAACTGTTTTTT. It specifies CASSQTGGEKLFF.

The chain couples TRBV6-5 to TRBJ2-2, with TRBD2 as a possible D gene (6 bases). Germline values: CDR1 MNHEY, CDR2 SVGAGI. The CDR3 has 15 residues. Trimming left V 6 bases short and J 7 bases short, with 18 bases between. The CDR3 DNA sequence: TGTGCCAGCAGAATACAGGAGGGGCACGTCGGGGAGCTGTTTTTT. Translated: CASRIQEGHVGELFF.

The rearrangement uses TRBV9 and TRBJ1-3; TRBD1 agrees at 7 bases. The V segment lost 3 bases and the J segment 0 bases; nucleotides outside the gene matches: 12. Germline assignment: CDR1 SGDLS and CDR2 YYNGEE. This CDR3 has 18 amino acids. The CDR3 DNA follows: TGTGCCAGCAGCGCTCGACAAGGACAGGCCATCTCTGGAAACACCATATATTTT. It translates to CASSARQGQAISGNTIYF.

V gene TRBV5-1 combines with J gene TRBJ2-1; tentatively, D is TRBD2 (6 bases). This CDR3 is 12 amino acids long. V lost 4 bases and J 6 bases, leaving 8 bases between the germline ends. CDR1 is SGHRS and CDR2 is YFSETQ in the germline V gene. The CDR3 DNA follows: TGCGCCAGCAGCCTGACTAGCAATGAGCAGTTCTTC. Residues: CASSLTSNEQFF.

This clone is a singleton in its sample. The CDR3 DNA is TGTGCCAGCTCACCAAGTGACAGTCAAAGTACGAAAAACATTCAGTACTTC. Protein: CASSPSDSQSTKNIQYF. This rearrangement joins TRBV18 to TRBJ2-4; a possible D gene is TRBD1 (5 bases). CDR1 KGHSH and CDR2 LQKENI come from the germline V gene. The CDR3 totals 17 residues. V lost 2 bases to trimming and J lost 4 bases, with 18 bases between them.

This clone occurred a few times. The chain employs TRBV5-5 and TRBJ1-3; D is undetermined. CDR1 and CDR2 from the germline V gene are SGHKS and YYEKEE (reference sequence). V shed 0 bases and J shed 0 bases, with 7 bases lying between them. The CDR3 has 15 amino acids. CDR3 DNA sequence: TGTGCCAGCAGCTTGGCAGGATCCTCTGGAAACACCATATATTTT. Protein: CASSLAGSSGNTIYF.

The gene calls are TRBV7-8 and TRBJ1-2; the D gene is possibly TRBD1 (5 bases). Germline V CDR1 and CDR2: SGHVS, FQNEAQ. V lost 3 bases and J lost 4, with 12 bases in between. CDR3 size: 14 residues. The CDR3 here is CASSLAGGTYGYTF. CDR3 sequence (DNA): TGTGCCAGCAGCTTGGCCGGAGGGACCTATGGCTACACCTTC.

The chain carries TRBV7-6 and TRBJ2-5; D is unclear. V was cut by 0 bases and J by 5 bases, with 7 bases left in between. This CDR3 contains 13 residues. Germline V gene data show CDR1 as SGHVS and CDR2 as FNYEAQ. As DNA, the CDR3 is TGTGCCAGCAGCTTAGCCCAAGAGGAGACCCAGTACTTC. Its protein is CASSLAQEETQYF.